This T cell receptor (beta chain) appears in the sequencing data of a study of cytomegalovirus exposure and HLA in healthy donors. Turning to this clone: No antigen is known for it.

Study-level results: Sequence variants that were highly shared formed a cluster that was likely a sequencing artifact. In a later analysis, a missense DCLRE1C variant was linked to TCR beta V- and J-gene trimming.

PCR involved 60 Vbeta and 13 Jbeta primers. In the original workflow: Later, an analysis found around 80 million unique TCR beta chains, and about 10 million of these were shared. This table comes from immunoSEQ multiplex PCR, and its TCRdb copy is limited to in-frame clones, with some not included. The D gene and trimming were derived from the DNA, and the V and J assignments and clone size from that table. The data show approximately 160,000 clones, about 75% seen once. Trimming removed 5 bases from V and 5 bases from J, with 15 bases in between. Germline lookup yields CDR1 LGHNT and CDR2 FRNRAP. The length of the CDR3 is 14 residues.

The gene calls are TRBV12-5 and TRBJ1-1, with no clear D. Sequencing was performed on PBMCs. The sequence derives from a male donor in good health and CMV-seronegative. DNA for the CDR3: TGTGCTAGTGGTCGCCCTCCAGACATGACTGAAGCTTTCTTT. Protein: CASGRPPDMTEAFF.